Shown below are 19 T cell receptor beta chains from a single sample sequenced in a study of T cells in localized non-small cell lung cancer. Data came from immunoSEQ multiplex PCR; TCRdb stores just in-frame clones and leaves some out. The sample yields tens of thousands of clones, around 90% seen once. The sequencing used peripheral blood, collected before any cancer treatment. The source is a man aged 35 to 69 with stage I squamous cell lung carcinoma.

CDR3 amino acids: CASSAGGPPNQPQHF. The DNA for the CDR3 is TGTGCCAGCTCAGCAGGGGGCCCTCCCAATCAGCCCCAGCATTTT. V is TRBV18 and J is TRBJ1-5; 8 bases agree with TRBD1. CDR1 and CDR2 (germline): KGHSH, LQKENI. V dropped 5 bases and J dropped 3; count of bases not matched to a gene: 6. The CDR3 spans 15 residues.

The chain carries TRBV6-1 and TRBJ1-1; no definite D call. The germline V gene has CDR1 MNHNS and CDR2 SASEGT. The CDR3 is 11 amino acids. Between the trimmed V and J ends, which lost 8 bases and 1 base, there was a span of 5 bases. The DNA for the CDR3 is TGTGCCAGCGGGCAGAACACTGAAGCTTTCTTT. Translation gives CASGQNTEAFF.

The chain employs TRBV28 and TRBJ2-7; the match to TRBD1 covers 7 bases. Losses at the gene ends were 5 bases for V and 8 bases for J; bases not matched to a gene: 6. The CDR3 runs to 12 residues. CDR1 is MDHEN, CDR2 SYDVKM, per germline. Here the CDR3 DNA reads TGTGCCAGCAGTCTGGGGACAGTGAAGCAGTACTTC. As protein: CASSLGTVKQYF.

The chain has TRBV5-1 and TRBJ2-3; a weak D match, TRBD1 (6 bases). Trimming stripped 1 base from V and 3 bases from J, with 9 bases between. Per the germline V gene, CDR1 is SGHRS and CDR2 is YFSETQ. The CDR3 contains 14 residues. CDR3: CASSLRQDTDTQYF. DNA for the CDR3: TGCGCCAGCAGCTTGCGACAGGATACAGATACGCAGTATTTT. The whole variable domain, filled in from reference TRBV5-1 and TRBJ2-3, reads KAGVTQTPRYLIKTRGQQVTLSCSPISGHRSVSWYQQTPGQGLQFLFEYFSETQRNKGNFPGRFSGRQFSNSRSEMNVSTLELGDSALYLCASSLRQDTDTQYFGPGTRLTVL.

V is TRBV27 and J is TRBJ2-1; no reliable D call. Looked up from germline, CDR1 is MNHEY and CDR2 is SMNVEV (reference sequence). V lost 5 bases and J 3 bases, leaving 17 bases between the germline ends. This CDR3 contains 16 residues. DNA of the CDR3: TGTGCCAGCAGTCCCTTCGACTCGCACGGCTACAATGAGCAGTTCTTC. It is translated as CASSPFDSHGYNEQFF.

This chain connects TRBV28 to TRBJ2-1; 10 bases line up with TRBD1. The CDR3 loop spans 16 amino acids. With V trimmed by 4 bases and J by 4 bases, 7 bases remained unmatched. Germline V gives CDR1 MDHEN, CDR2 SYDVKM. DNA for the CDR3: TGTGCCAGCAGTTCAGAGGGGACAGGGGTTTACAATGAGCAGTTCTTC. Amino acid sequence: CASSSEGTGVYNEQFF.

This rearrangement joins TRBV5-4 to TRBJ2-7, with 11 bases fitting TRBD1. CDR1 and CDR2 (germline): SGHNT, YYREEE (reference sequence). The V gene end was trimmed by 4 bases and the J gene end by 1 base; junction bases not matched to a gene: 4. The CDR3 spans 15 residues. Here the CDR3 reads CASSLGQGVSYEQYF. Here the CDR3 DNA reads TGTGCCAGCAGCCTGGGACAGGGGGTTTCCTACGAGCAGTACTTC.

CDR3 nucleotides: TGTGCCAGCAGTCCCCTCGGAGGGGACTATCAGCCCCAGCATTTT. This translates into CASSPLGGDYQPQHF. V gene TRBV6-5 combines with J gene TRBJ1-5, with a tentative D call TRBD1 (5 bases). Looked up from germline, CDR1 is MNHEY and CDR2 is SVGAGI. V gave up 5 bases and J gave up 5 bases, with 16 bases separating them. The CDR3 runs to 15 residues.

This chain joins TRBV6-6 and TRBJ2-1; 7 nucleotides align to TRBD2. Per germline, CDR1 MNHNY and CDR2 SVGAGI (reference sequence). The V segment lost 8 bases and the J segment 9 bases; nucleotides outside the gene matches: 7. This CDR3 has 12 residues. The CDR3 is CASGRANTEQFF. CDR3 coding DNA: TGTGCCAGCGGGAGGGCGAACACTGAGCAGTTCTTC.

V is TRBV28 and J is TRBJ1-5; the match to TRBD1 covers 10 bases. The germline V gene has CDR1 MDHEN and CDR2 SYDVKM. The V segment lost 11 bases and the J segment 5 bases; nucleotides outside the gene matches: 12. CDR3 size: 15 residues. The CDR3 bases are TGTGCCTCCCGAACTCGGGACAGGGGATATCAGCCCCAGCATTTT. Its protein product is CASRTRDRGYQPQHF. The full variable domain, rest sourced from reference TRBV28 and TRBJ1-5, is DVKVTQSSRYLVKRTGEKVFLECVQDMDHENMFWYRQDPGLGLRLIYFSYDVKMKEKGDIPEGYSVSREKKERFSLILESASTNQTSMYLCASRTRDRGYQPQHFGDGTRLSIL.

The chain is built from TRBV27 and TRBJ2-7; TRBD2 matches 8 bases. Trimming at V came to 4 bases and at J to 3 bases, leaving 5 bases not matched to a gene. The CDR3 loop spans 14 amino acids. Germline V gene data show CDR1 as MNHEY and CDR2 as SMNVEV (reference sequence). The CDR3 protein is CASSSGTRGYEQYF. The DNA for the CDR3 is TGTGCCAGCAGTTCCGGGACTAGAGGCTACGAGCAGTACTTC.

The genes are TRBV7-9 and TRBJ1-1; D is uncertain. Germline V gene lookup returns CDR1 SEHNR and CDR2 FQNEAQ (reference sequence). The CDR3 spans 12 residues. V gave up 9 bases and J gave up 6 bases, with 14 bases separating them. The CDR3 DNA follows: TGTGCCAGGCCCTTGGGAGGTTCTGAAGCTTTCTTT. Translating it yields CARPLGGSEAFF. The variable domain in full, completed from reference TRBV7-9 and TRBJ1-1, reads DTGVSQNPRHKITKRGQNVTFRCDPISEHNRLYWYRQTLGQGPEFLTYFQNEAQLEKSRLLSDRFSAERPKGSFSTLEIQRTEQGDSAMYLCARPLGGSEAFFGQGTRLTVV.

The V gene is TRBV11-2, the J gene TRBJ2-4; 7 bases match TRBD1. Germline lookup yields CDR1 SGHAT and CDR2 FQNNGV. After removal of 5 bases from V and 8 bases from J, the junction contained 9 bases not matched to a gene. The CDR3 is 14 amino acids. This CDR3 is CASSQGTVRDIQYF. Here the CDR3 DNA reads TGTGCCAGCAGCCAAGGGACAGTAAGGGACATTCAGTACTTC.

The V gene is TRBV15, the J gene TRBJ2-7; maybe TRBD1 (5 bases). Germline V gives CDR1 LNHNV, CDR2 YYDKDF (reference sequence). The length of the CDR3 is 14 residues. The V gene lost 0 bases and the J gene lost 7 bases, with 13 bases spanning the gap. CDR3 protein: CATSREGPSLEQYF. DNA for the CDR3: TGTGCCACCAGCAGAGAGGGGCCCTCCTTAGAGCAGTACTTC.

This clone appeared once. This chain uses TRBV9 with TRBJ2-7; 8 bases align to TRBD1. CDR3 length equals 15 residues. V shed 0 bases and J 2 bases; nucleotides not matched to a gene: 4. CDR1 is SGDLS, CDR2 YYNGEE, per germline. The CDR3 sequence: CASSVGTGGPYEQYF. CDR3 nucleotides: TGTGCCAGCAGCGTAGGAACAGGGGGTCCCTACGAGCAGTACTTC.

The chain recombines TRBV11-3 with TRBJ2-3; D is unclear. CDR3 length: 15 amino acids. Germline V gene data show CDR1 as SGHNT and CDR2 as YENEEA. V lost 5 bases to trimming and J lost 3 bases, with 15 bases between them. CDR3 nucleotides: TGTGCCAGCAGCACCTACTCGACGGAGACAGATACGCAGTATTTT. Its protein is CASSTYSTETDTQYF.

The chain joins TRBV29-1 to TRBJ1-2, with TRBD1 matching 7 bases. Germline-derived CDR1 and CDR2 are SQVTM and ANQGSEA. The CDR3 consists of 13 residues. V was pared by 1 base and J by 6 bases, with 5 bases of the junction left unmatched. CDR3: CSVEVTGRDGYTF. The CDR3 DNA reads as TGCAGCGTTGAAGTGACAGGGAGAGATGGCTACACCTTC.

The J gene is TRBJ2-1, the V gene TRBV9; TRBD2 agrees at 8 bases. Germline-derived CDR1 and CDR2 are SGDLS and YYNGEE. The CDR3 covers 15 residues. V dropped 0 bases and J dropped 7; count of bases not matched to a gene: 6. The CDR3: CASSVVGLARNEQFF. DNA of the CDR3: TGTGCCAGCAGCGTAGTTGGACTAGCCCGAAATGAGCAGTTCTTC.

This chain connects TRBV5-4 to TRBJ2-5; D remains ambiguous. With 2 bases removed from V and 0 bases from J, the gap between germline ends came to 8 bases. Germline V gives CDR1 SGHNT, CDR2 YYREEE (reference sequence). The CDR3 extends over 14 amino acids. In DNA form, the CDR3 reads TGTGCCAGCAGCTTAGCACTGAACCAAGAGACCCAGTACTTC. It yields the protein CASSLALNQETQYF. Combining the CDR3 with reference TRBV5-4 and TRBJ2-5 gives the whole variable domain ETGVTQSPTHLIKTRGQQVTLRCSSQSGHNTVSWYQQALGQGPQFIFQYYREEENGRGNFPPRFSGLQFPNYSSELNVNALELDDSALYLCASSLALNQETQYFGPGTRLLVL.